This TCR beta chain was obtained from a study of CD8 T cells in ankylosing spondylitis. TCR beta libraries were made by quantitative 5'-RACE with molecular barcodes. Each CDR3 protein is one row after TCRdb ran MiXCR on the 5' RACE reads. The repertoire holds tens of thousands of distinct CDR3 sequences, with 8% to 13% as singletons. V was trimmed by 6 bases and J by 5 bases, leaving 13 bases between them. CDR1 LNHNV and CDR2 YYDKDF come from the germline V gene (reference sequence). This CDR3 is 13 amino acids long. This clonotype was observed many times. The receptor was isolated from a male donor with ankylosing spondylitis or in good health (not recorded which). Specimen: blood, either unsorted or a sorted T cell fraction (not recorded which). The rearrangement uses TRBV15 and TRBJ2-5; no clear D. In DNA form, the CDR3 reads TGTGCCACCAGAAGCACGGGTGGGGAGACCCAGTACTTC. It translates to CATRSTGGETQYF.